What follows are 32 T cell receptor beta chains derived from one specimen sequenced in a study of Ad26.COV2.S vaccination and SARS-CoV-2 variants. Treatment defined: roughly 18 received Ad26.COV2.S at low or high dose, single or two shots; roughly five received placebo; per-sample allocation not given. Vaccine and placebo recipients were sampled on day 63 after the first injection. Sequencing used immunoSEQ multiplex PCR; TCRdb keeps in-frame clones, though not all of them. Among more than 300,000 clones listed, roughly 84% were seen once. The sample in question was peripheral blood, obtained in a trial of Ad26.COV2.S vaccine versus placebo. Receptors were obtained from a person between 18 and 65 years old who received the Ad26.COV2.S COVID-19 vaccine or a placebo.

The chain recombines TRBV6-5 with TRBJ2-1; D is perhaps TRBD1 (6 bases). V was pared by 2 bases and J by 2 bases, with 10 bases between. The CDR3 extends over 15 amino acids. From germline, CDR1 is MNHEY and CDR2 SVGAGI. CDR3 nucleotide sequence: TGTGCCAGCAGTTACCTTAGGACAGCCTACAATGAGCAGTTCTTC. Its protein product is CASSYLRTAYNEQFF.

The J gene is TRBJ1-1, the V gene TRBV5-1; TRBD1 might be the D (5 bases). The V gene's germline CDR1 is SGHRS and CDR2 YFSETQ. Trimming stripped 2 bases from V and 4 bases from J, with 9 bases between. This CDR3 contains 13 residues. DNA of the CDR3: TGCGCCAGCAGCTTTGAGGGGACCACTGAAGCTTTCTTT. It is translated as CASSFEGTTEAFF. The full variable domain, rest sourced from reference TRBV5-1 and TRBJ1-1, is KAGVTQTPRYLIKTRGQQVTLSCSPISGHRSVSWYQQTPGQGLQFLFEYFSETQRNKGNFPGRFSGRQFSNSRSEMNVSTLELGDSALYLCASSFEGTTEAFFGQGTRLTVV.

The CDR3 DNA is TGCAGCAGGGACAGGGTCGAGGATGGCTACACCTTC. Its protein product is CSRDRVEDGYTF. The chain joins TRBV29-1 to TRBJ1-2; 9 bases map to TRBD1. The CDR3 has 12 residues. V lost 8 bases, J lost 6 bases, and 7 bases stayed unmatched. CDR1 and CDR2 (germline): SQVTM, ANQGSEA.

The gene calls are TRBV18 and TRBJ1-1, with 9 bases identical to TRBD1. This CDR3 has 15 amino acids. V shed 3 bases, J shed 6 bases, and the junction held 8 bases outside the gene matches. Germline V CDR1 and CDR2: KGHSH, LQKENI. The CDR3 region has the DNA TGTGCCAGCTCACCCCCATCTGGGACAGGGTCTGAAGCTTTCTTT. Amino acid sequence: CASSPPSGTGSEAFF.

This clone has only a few counts. Within the sample, other DNA sequences also encode this same CDR3. The chain carries TRBV5-1 and TRBJ1-2; D gene ambiguous. The CDR3 length is 12 residues. V shed 4 bases and J shed 2 bases, with 6 bases lying between them. The V gene's germline CDR1 is SGHRS and CDR2 YFSETQ. The chain's CDR3 is CASSRDNYGYTF. Here the CDR3 DNA reads TGCGCCAGCAGCCGAGACAACTATGGCTACACCTTC.

This chain joins TRBV24-1 and TRBJ2-3; possible D gene TRBD1, 6 bases. Trimming took off 2 bases at V and 1 base at J, with 12 bases between the two ends. This CDR3 spans 16 amino acids. CDR1 and CDR2 (germline): KGHDR, SFDVKD. The CDR3 coding sequence is TGTGCCACCAGTGATTACAAGACAGGCGGCACAGATACGCAGTATTTT. Translation gives CATSDYKTGGTDTQYF.

The chain joins TRBV15 to TRBJ2-5; D unresolved. The germline V gene has CDR1 LNHNV and CDR2 YYDKDF (reference sequence). The CDR3 runs to 12 residues. V was shortened by 0 bases and J by 4 bases, with 3 bases between the two germline ends. CDR3 sequence: CATSRDSETQYF. CDR3 nucleotides: TGTGCCACCAGCAGAGACTCAGAGACCCAGTACTTC.

The chain has TRBV9 and TRBJ1-2, with D maybe TRBD1 (5 bases). The CDR3 runs 16 residues. CDR1 is SGDLS and CDR2 is YYNGEE in the germline V gene. Trimming removed 4 bases from V and 1 base from J, with 17 bases in between. Written as DNA, the CDR3 is TGTGCCAGCAGCATATCGACCGGGACGGTTAACTATGGCTACACCTTC. Translating gives CASSISTGTVNYGYTF.

The DNA of the CDR3 is TGTGCCAGCAGCCGTTTACCGGGACAGGTATCATCTGGGGCCAACGTCCTGACTTTC. This sequence encodes CASSRLPGQVSSGANVLTF. J is TRBJ2-6 and V is TRBV13; 8 bases are shared with TRBD1. The CDR3 covers 19 residues. Losses at the gene ends were 5 bases for V and 1 base for J; bases not matched to a gene: 13. Germline-derived CDR1 and CDR2 are PRHDT and FYEKMQ (reference sequence). Full variable domain (outside the CDR3, taken from reference TRBV13 and TRBJ2-6): AAGVIQSPRHLIKEKRETATLKCYPIPRHDTVYWYQQGPGQDPQFLISFYEKMQSDKGSIPDRFSAQQFSDYHSELNMSSLELGDSALYFCASSRLPGQVSSGANVLTFGAGSRLTVL.

This chain connects TRBV3-1 (or the pseudogene TRBV3-2) to TRBJ1-5; the match to TRBD1 covers 10 bases. Germline-derived CDR1 and CDR2 are LGHDT and YNNKEL (reference sequence). The V gene end was trimmed by 4 bases and the J gene end by 5 bases; junction bases not matched to a gene: 2. The CDR3 consists of 14 residues. CDR3 sequence reads: CASSPTGGDQPQHF. The DNA for the CDR3 is TGTGCCAGCAGCCCGACAGGGGGCGATCAGCCCCAGCATTTT.

This chain uses TRBV3-1 (or the pseudogene TRBV3-2) with TRBJ2-1; 8 bases agree with TRBD2. J lost 7 bases, V lost 7 bases, and 9 bases had no gene match. The CDR3 has 14 amino acids. CDR1 is LGHDT and CDR2 is YNNKEL in the germline V gene (reference sequence). The CDR3 nucleotides are TGTGCCAGCAAACGGGGGGGTACCCAGAATGAGCAGTTCTTC. It encodes CASKRGGTQNEQFF.

This sequence joins TRBV5-8 and TRBJ1-2; D ambiguous. The CDR3 consists of 17 residues. Germline CDR1 and CDR2: SGHTS and YDEGEE. Trimming removed 2 bases at V and 0 bases at J, with 17 bases between. CDR3: CASSLEWYSGANYGYTF. The CDR3 DNA sequence: TGTGCCAGCAGCTTAGAATGGTATAGCGGAGCTAACTATGGCTACACCTTC.

The chain carries TRBV18 and TRBJ1-5; tentatively, D is TRBD1 (6 bases). Deletions cut 6 bases from V and 7 bases from J, with 16 bases between. From germline, CDR1 is KGHSH and CDR2 LQKENI. The CDR3 has 14 residues. The CDR3 DNA reads TGTGCCAGCTCCGACCACACAGGGAACCAGCCCCAGCATTTT. The encoded protein is CASSDHTGNQPQHF. The full variable domain, completed using reference TRBV18 and TRBJ1-5, is NAGVMQNPRHLVRRRGQEARLRCSPMKGHSHVYWYRQLPEEGLKFMVYLQKENIIDESGMPKERFSAEFPKEGPSILRIQQVVRGDSAAYFCASSDHTGNQPQHFGDGTRLSIL.

The chain recombines TRBV27 with TRBJ2-1; D is ambiguous. The length of the CDR3 is 13 residues. In germline, CDR1 is MNHEY, CDR2 SMNVEV (reference sequence). V shed 2 bases and J shed 13 bases, with 15 bases lying between them. The CDR3 loop is CASSLGSLAPQFF. The DNA for the CDR3 is TGTGCCAGCAGTTTAGGTAGTCTGGCTCCCCAGTTCTTC.

This clone is a singleton in its sample. J is TRBJ1-2 and V is TRBV30; no definite D call. This CDR3 spans 15 amino acids. Germline CDR1 and CDR2: GTSNPN and SVGIG (reference sequence). Trimming stripped 1 base from V and 5 bases from J, with 17 bases between. The CDR3 coding sequence is TGTGCCTGGAGTGCTTCCCACAGACCGGCATATGGCTACACCTTC. As protein: CAWSASHRPAYGYTF.

The DNA of the CDR3 is TGTGCCAGCAGCAAAGATCAATTGGGGAACACTGAAGCTTTCTTT. Encoded protein: CASSKDQLGNTEAFF. The J gene is TRBJ1-1, the V gene TRBV21-1. TRBV21-1 is a pseudogene segment. The CDR3 contains 15 residues.

The chain uses TRBV7-9 and TRBJ2-7; 8 nucleotides align to TRBD2. CDR3 length equals 13 residues. CDR1 is SEHNR, CDR2 FQNEAQ, per germline (reference sequence). The V and J ends lost 5 bases and 5 bases, in that order; junction bases with no gene match: 5. DNA for the CDR3: TGTGCCAGCAGCCCGCGGGGGGTTAACGAGCAGTACTTC. Translating it yields CASSPRGVNEQYF.

The chain recombines TRBV19 with TRBJ2-3, with 8 bases matching TRBD2. From germline, CDR1 is LNHDA and CDR2 SQIVND (reference sequence). The ends lost 3 bases at V and 7 bases at J; junction bases unmatched: 6. CDR3 length: 14 residues. CDR3 nucleotide sequence: TGTGCCAGTAGTATTGGGGCTAGCGGGTATACGCAGTATTTT. Its protein is CASSIGASGYTQYF.

CDR3 in amino acids: CASSLAAGGQGYGYTF. The DNA for the CDR3 is TGTGCCAGCAGCTTAGCAGCGGGGGGACAGGGTTATGGCTACACCTTC. V gene TRBV7-2 combines with J gene TRBJ1-2, with 9 bases lining up with TRBD1. This CDR3 has 16 amino acids. The germline CDR1 and CDR2 sequences are SGHTA and FQGNSA. V dropped 0 bases and J dropped 5; count of bases not matched to a gene: 7.

This chain links TRBV30 with TRBJ1-6; D is unresolved. In germline, CDR1 is GTSNPN, CDR2 SVGIG (reference sequence). The CDR3 has 11 amino acids. The V end lost 1 base, the J end lost 13 bases, and 8 bases lay between the germline ends. The CDR3 spells CAWSDDVPLHF. The CDR3 nucleotides read TGTGCCTGGAGTGATGATGTTCCCCTCCACTTT. The whole variable domain, filled in from reference TRBV30 and TRBJ1-6, reads SQTIHQWPATLVQPVGSPLSLECTVEGTSNPNLYWYRQAAGRGLQLLFYSVGIGQISSEVPQNLSASRPQDRQFILSSKKLLLSDSGFYLCAWSDDVPLHFGNGTRLTVT.

The chain's CDR3 is CASSLFQGLNTEAFF. The CDR3 DNA reads TGTGCCAGCAGCTTATTCCAGGGATTGAACACTGAAGCTTTCTTT. The chain recombines TRBV5-6 with TRBJ1-1; D may be TRBD1 (5 bases). Germline loops: CDR1 SGHDT, CDR2 YYEEEE. V was clipped by 2 bases and J by 0 bases, with 11 bases between them. The CDR3 totals 15 residues.

The chain recombines TRBV2 with TRBJ1-5; D gene ambiguous. The ends were cut back, 5 bases at V and 3 bases at J, with 11 bases in the middle. This CDR3 has 14 amino acids. Germline CDR1 SNHLY, CDR2 FYNNEI. The DNA for the CDR3 is TGTGCCAGCAGTCCGGACCGGACCAATCAGCCCCAGCATTTT. Amino acid sequence: CASSPDRTNQPQHF.

The chain joins TRBV11-2 to TRBJ2-6; D might be TRBD2 (6 bases). Germline V gene lookup returns CDR1 SGHAT and CDR2 FQNNGV. V gave up 6 bases and J gave up 0 bases, with 15 bases separating them. The CDR3 spans 17 residues. In DNA form, the CDR3 reads TGTGCCAGCAGTTCCACCTTGGGGGGCTCTGGGGCCAACGTCCTGACTTTC. Translation: CASSSTLGGSGANVLTF.

Turning to this clone: The sample contains more than one DNA sequence encoding this CDR3. The rearrangement joins TRBV19 to TRBJ2-2; D not certain. The germline gives CDR1 LNHDA, CDR2 SQIVND (reference sequence). This CDR3 is 14 amino acids long. With 4 bases removed from V and 2 bases from J, the gap between germline ends came to 8 bases. The CDR3 reads CASSSGANTGELFF. CDR3 in DNA: TGTGCCAGTAGTAGCGGAGCTAACACCGGGGAGCTGTTTTTT. Using reference TRBV19 and TRBJ2-2 for the parts outside the CDR3, the full variable domain is DGGITQSPKYLFRKEGQNVTLSCEQNLNHDAMYWYRQDPGQGLRLIYYSQIVNDFQKGDIAEGYSVSREKKESFPLTVTSAQKNPTAFYLCASSSGANTGELFFGEGSRLTVL.

Details on this clone: The junction departs from germline at one end; a sequencing error may be responsible. This chain links TRBV11-2 with TRBJ1-2; 7 nucleotides align to TRBD1. Looked up from germline, CDR1 is SGHAT and CDR2 is FQNNGV. This CDR3 region has 16 residues. The CDR3 DNA reads TGTGCCAGCACCTTACCGACAGGGCGAACTAACTATGGCTACACCTTC. Its protein is CASTLPTGRTNYGYTF.

This clone was counted between two and nine times. The chain links TRBV19 to TRBJ1-1; D remains ambiguous. Per the germline V gene, CDR1 is LNHDA and CDR2 is SQIVND (reference sequence). The V end lost 7 bases, the J end lost 0 bases, and 9 bases lay between the germline ends. The CDR3 extends over 13 amino acids. CDR3 sequence (DNA): TGTGCCAGTAACGTCAGATTGAACACTGAAGCTTTCTTT. Protein sequence: CASNVRLNTEAFF.

The chain carries TRBV11-2 and TRBJ2-1; 8 positions match TRBD1. Germline V gene lookup returns CDR1 SGHAT and CDR2 FQNNGV. Trimming took 5 bases from V and 2 from J; bases not matched to a gene: 8. The length of the CDR3 is 16 residues. This CDR3 reads CASSPGQGLAYNEQFF. The CDR3 DNA is TGTGCCAGCAGCCCCGGACAGGGCCTGGCCTACAATGAGCAGTTCTTC.

The chain is built from TRBV19 and TRBJ1-2; a possible D gene is TRBD1 (6 bases). V lost 8 bases and J 2 bases, leaving 15 bases between the germline ends. Germline lookup yields CDR1 LNHDA and CDR2 SQIVND (reference sequence). The CDR3 runs to 14 residues. The CDR3 loop reads CASALDSLNYGYTF. CDR3 coding DNA: TGTGCCAGTGCACTGGACAGCTTAAACTATGGCTACACCTTC.

This clone has just a few counts. This chain uses TRBV7-9 with TRBJ2-1, with D maybe TRBD2 (5 bases). Trimming took off 4 bases at V and 4 bases at J, with 8 bases between the two ends. The CDR3 has 13 amino acids. Germline V lookup: CDR1 SEHNR, CDR2 FQNEAQ (reference sequence). CDR3 nucleotide sequence: TGTGCCAGCAGCTCCGGGGTTTACAATGAGCAGTTCTTC. This translates into CASSSGVYNEQFF.

The V call is TRBV29-1, the J call TRBJ1-2; D remains ambiguous. The CDR3 covers 11 residues. Trimming shortened V by 3 bases and J by 10 bases, and 12 bases separated the two germline ends. Per germline, CDR1 SQVTM and CDR2 ANQGSEA. The CDR3 loop is CSVEPSRAYTF. In DNA form, the CDR3 reads TGCAGCGTTGAGCCCTCCCGAGCCTACACCTTC.

This clone has just one count. This rearrangement joins TRBV6-6 to TRBJ1-4; possibly TRBD1 for D (5 bases). The CDR3 covers 15 residues. V dropped 5 bases and J dropped 0 bases, with 10 bases sitting between them. From germline, CDR1 is MNHNY and CDR2 SVGAGI (reference sequence). The CDR3 coding sequence is TGTGCCAGCAGTACCACAGGCGCAACTAATGAAAAACTGTTTTTT. As protein: CASSTTGATNEKLFF.

V and J are TRBV11-3 and TRBJ2-3, with 11 bases lining up with TRBD1. Trimming at V came to 5 bases and at J to 8 bases, leaving 0 bases not matched to a gene. CDR1 is SGHNT and CDR2 is YENEEA in the germline V gene. This CDR3 region has 12 residues. The CDR3: CASSGTGGTQYF. CDR3 coding DNA: TGTGCCAGCAGCGGGACAGGGGGTACGCAGTATTTT.